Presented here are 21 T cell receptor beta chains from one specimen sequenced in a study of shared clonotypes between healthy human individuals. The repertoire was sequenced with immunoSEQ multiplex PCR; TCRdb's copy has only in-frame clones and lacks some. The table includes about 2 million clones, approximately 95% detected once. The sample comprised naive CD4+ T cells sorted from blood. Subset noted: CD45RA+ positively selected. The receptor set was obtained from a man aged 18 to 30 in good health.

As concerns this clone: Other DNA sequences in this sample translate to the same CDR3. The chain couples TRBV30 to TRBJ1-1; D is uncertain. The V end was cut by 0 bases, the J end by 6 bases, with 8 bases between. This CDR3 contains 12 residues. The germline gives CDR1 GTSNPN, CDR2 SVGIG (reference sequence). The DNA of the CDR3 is TGTGCCTGGAGTGTACTAGTGGCTGAAGCTTTCTTT. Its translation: CAWSVLVAEAFF. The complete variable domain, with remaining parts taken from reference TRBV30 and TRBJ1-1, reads SQTIHQWPATLVQPVGSPLSLECTVEGTSNPNLYWYRQAAGRGLQLLFYSVGIGQISSEVPQNLSASRPQDRQFILSSKKLLLSDSGFYLCAWSVLVAEAFFGQGTRLTVV.

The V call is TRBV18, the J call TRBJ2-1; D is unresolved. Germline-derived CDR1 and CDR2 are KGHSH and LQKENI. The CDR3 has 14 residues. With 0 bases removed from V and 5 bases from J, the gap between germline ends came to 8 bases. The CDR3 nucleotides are TGTGCCAGCTCACCACCGAACGGCAACAATGAGCAGTTCTTC. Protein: CASSPPNGNNEQFF.

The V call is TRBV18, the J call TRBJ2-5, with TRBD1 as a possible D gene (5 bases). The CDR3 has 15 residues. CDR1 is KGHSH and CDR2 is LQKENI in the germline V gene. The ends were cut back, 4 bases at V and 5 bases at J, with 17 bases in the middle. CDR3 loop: CASSLLAASGETQYF. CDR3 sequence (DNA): TGTGCCAGCTCACTTCTGGCCGCCTCAGGGGAGACCCAGTACTTC.

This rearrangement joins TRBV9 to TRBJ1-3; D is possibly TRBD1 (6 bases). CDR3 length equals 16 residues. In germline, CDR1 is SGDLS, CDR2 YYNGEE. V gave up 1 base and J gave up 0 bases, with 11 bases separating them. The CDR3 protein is CASSVQGSGSGNTIYF. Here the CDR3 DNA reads TGTGCCAGCAGCGTACAGGGGTCCGGCTCTGGAAACACCATATATTTT.

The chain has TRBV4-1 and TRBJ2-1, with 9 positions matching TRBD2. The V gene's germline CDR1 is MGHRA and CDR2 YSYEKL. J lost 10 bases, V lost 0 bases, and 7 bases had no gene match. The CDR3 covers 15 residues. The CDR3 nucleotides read TGCGCCAGCAGCCAAGAGTTAGCGGGAGTTTACGAGCAGTTCTTC. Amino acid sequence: CASSQELAGVYEQFF.

CDR3 region: CASSEARALYGYTF. CDR3 nucleotides: TGTGCCAGCAGTGAAGCTCGCGCCCTCTATGGCTACACCTTC. The chain uses TRBV6-1 and TRBJ1-2; D is unresolved. The CDR3 extends over 14 amino acids. Germline V gene data show CDR1 as MNHNS and CDR2 as SASEGT. V gave up 0 bases and J gave up 4 bases, with 9 bases separating them.

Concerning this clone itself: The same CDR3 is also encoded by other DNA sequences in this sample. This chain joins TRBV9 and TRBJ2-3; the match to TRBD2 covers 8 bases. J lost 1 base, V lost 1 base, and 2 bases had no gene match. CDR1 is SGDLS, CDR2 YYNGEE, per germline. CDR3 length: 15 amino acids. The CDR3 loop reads CASSVSGGGTDTQYF. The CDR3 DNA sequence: TGTGCCAGCAGCGTAAGCGGGGGAGGCACAGATACGCAGTATTTT.

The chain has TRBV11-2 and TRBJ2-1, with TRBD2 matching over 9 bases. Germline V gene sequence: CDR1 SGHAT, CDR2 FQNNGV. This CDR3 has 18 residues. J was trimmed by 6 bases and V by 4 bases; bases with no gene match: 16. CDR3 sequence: CASSSPLDLLAGRNEQFF. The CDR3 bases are TGTGCCAGCAGCTCCCCCCTCGACCTGCTAGCGGGACGCAATGAGCAGTTCTTC.

This CDR3 reads CASSSTGFAGGNTIYF. The DNA for the CDR3 is TGTGCCAGCAGCTCGACAGGCTTCGCGGGGGGAAACACCATATATTTT. V gene TRBV7-2 combines with J gene TRBJ1-3; tentatively, D is TRBD1 (6 bases). Germline V gives CDR1 SGHTA, CDR2 FQGNSA. The V and J ends lost 4 bases and 4 bases respectively, with 17 bases between them. This CDR3 has 16 residues.

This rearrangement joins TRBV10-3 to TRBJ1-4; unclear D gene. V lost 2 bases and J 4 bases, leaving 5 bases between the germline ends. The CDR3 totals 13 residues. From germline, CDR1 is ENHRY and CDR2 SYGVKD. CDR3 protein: CAISETVNEKLFF. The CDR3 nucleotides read TGTGCCATCAGTGAGACAGTTAATGAAAAACTGTTTTTT.

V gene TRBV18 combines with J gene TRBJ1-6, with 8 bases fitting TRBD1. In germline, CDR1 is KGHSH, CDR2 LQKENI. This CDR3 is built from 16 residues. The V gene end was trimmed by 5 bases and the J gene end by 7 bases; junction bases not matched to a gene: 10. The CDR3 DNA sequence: TGTGCCAGCTCATCAGGGGTAGACAGGGGAAATTCACCCCTCCACTTT. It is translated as CASSSGVDRGNSPLHF.

The CDR3 DNA reads TGCGCCAGCAGCCACATAGGGAACACCGGGGAGCTGTTTTTT. It encodes CASSHIGNTGELFF. This chain connects TRBV4-1 to TRBJ2-2, with D hard to call. The germline V gene encodes CDR1 MGHRA and CDR2 YSYEKL. This CDR3 region has 14 residues. Trimming took off 3 bases at V and 1 base at J, with 6 bases between the two ends.

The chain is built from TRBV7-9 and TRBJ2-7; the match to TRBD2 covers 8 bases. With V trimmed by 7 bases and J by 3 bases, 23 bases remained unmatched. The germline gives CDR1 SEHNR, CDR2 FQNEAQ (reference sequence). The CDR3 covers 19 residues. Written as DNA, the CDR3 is TGTGCCAGCAACCTAGGGGGAAGGAAAGCGGGAGTAAACCACTACGAGCAGTACTTC. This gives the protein CASNLGGRKAGVNHYEQYF.

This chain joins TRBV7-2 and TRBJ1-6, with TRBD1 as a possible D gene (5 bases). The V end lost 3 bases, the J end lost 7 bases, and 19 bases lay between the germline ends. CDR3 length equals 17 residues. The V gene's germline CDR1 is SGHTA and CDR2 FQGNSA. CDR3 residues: CASSLEVRGYRNSPLHF. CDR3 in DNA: TGTGCCAGCAGCTTGGAGGTCCGGGGGTATAGGAATTCACCCCTCCACTTT.

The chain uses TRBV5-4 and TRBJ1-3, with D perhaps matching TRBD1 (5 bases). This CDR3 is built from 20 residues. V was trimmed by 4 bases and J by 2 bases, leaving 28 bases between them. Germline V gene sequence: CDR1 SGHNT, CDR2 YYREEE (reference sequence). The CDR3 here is CASSHDLAPIAGRPGNTIYF. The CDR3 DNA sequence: TGTGCCAGCAGCCATGATTTGGCTCCGATTGCAGGGCGGCCTGGAAACACCATATATTTT.

DNA for the CDR3: TGCAGTGCTAGCTCTGGCGAGCAGTACTTC. It specifies CSASSGEQYF. The V and J genes are TRBV20-1 and TRBJ2-5, with D unresolved. The J call may not be correct, given that the DNA end is closer to TRBJ2-7. The germline V gene has CDR1 DFQATT and CDR2 SNEGSKA (reference sequence). This CDR3 comprises 10 residues.

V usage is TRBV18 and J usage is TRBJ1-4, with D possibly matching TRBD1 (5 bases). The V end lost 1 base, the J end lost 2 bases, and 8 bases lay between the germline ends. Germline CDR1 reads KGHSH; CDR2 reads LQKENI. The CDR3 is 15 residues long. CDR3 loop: CASSPQGNTNEKLFF. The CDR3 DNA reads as TGTGCCAGCTCACCACAGGGGAATACTAATGAAAAACTGTTTTTT. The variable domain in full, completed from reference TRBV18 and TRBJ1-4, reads NAGVMQNPRHLVRRRGQEARLRCSPMKGHSHVYWYRQLPEEGLKFMVYLQKENIIDESGMPKERFSAEFPKEGPSILRIQQVVRGDSAAYFCASSPQGNTNEKLFFGSGTQLSVL.

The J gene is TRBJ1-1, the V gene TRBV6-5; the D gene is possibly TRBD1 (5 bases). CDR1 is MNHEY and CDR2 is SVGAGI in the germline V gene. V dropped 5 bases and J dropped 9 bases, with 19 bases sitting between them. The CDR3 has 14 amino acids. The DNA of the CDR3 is TGTGCCAGCAGTAGGGGAAGGGAGAGACAGAAAGCTTTCTTT. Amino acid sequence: CASSRGRERQKAFF.

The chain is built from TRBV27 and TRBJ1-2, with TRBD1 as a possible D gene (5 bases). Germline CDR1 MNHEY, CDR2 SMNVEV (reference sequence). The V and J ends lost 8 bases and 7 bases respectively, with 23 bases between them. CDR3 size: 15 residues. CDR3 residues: CASRPDGAGMSGYTF. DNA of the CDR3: TGTGCCAGCCGCCCGGACGGGGCAGGGATGAGTGGCTACACCTTC.

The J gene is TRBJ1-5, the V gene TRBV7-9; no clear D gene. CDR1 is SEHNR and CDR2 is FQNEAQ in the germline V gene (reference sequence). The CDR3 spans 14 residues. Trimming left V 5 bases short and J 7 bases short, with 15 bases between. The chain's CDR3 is CASSTTDLTQPQHF. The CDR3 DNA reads TGTGCCAGCAGCACAACGGACCTTACACAGCCCCAGCATTTT.

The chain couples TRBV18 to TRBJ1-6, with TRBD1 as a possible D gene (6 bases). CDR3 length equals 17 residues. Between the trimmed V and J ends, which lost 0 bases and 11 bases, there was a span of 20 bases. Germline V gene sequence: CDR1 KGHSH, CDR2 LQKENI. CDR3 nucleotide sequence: TGTGCCAGCTCACCACCGGCGACAGGTTCTATAAGGACACCCCTCCACTTT. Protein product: CASSPPATGSIRTPLHF.